These T cell receptor beta chains were read from a single sample in a study of cytotoxic CD8 clonotypes in ibrutinib-treated CLL. Profiled with immunoSEQ multiplex PCR; TCRdb holds only in-frame clones, not every one. The sample shows more than 110,000 clones, 85% to 95% of them seen only once. The sequencing used PBMCs, collected after 12 months of ibrutinib treatment. The receptors originated from a human donor with chronic lymphocytic leukemia. Each CDR3 is given with its conserved first and last residue. The D gene is left open where the match is weak. Only part of the rows carry a size: once, few, many, or a class if the clone is expanded.

clone size | D gene | J gene | V gene | CDR3 DNA | CDR3 protein
once | NA | TRBJ2-7 | TRBV7-3 | TGTGCCAGCAGCTTAGCTAAAGGGTACGAGCAGTACTTC | CASSLAKGYEQYF
NA | NA | TRBJ2-7 | TRBV5-5 | TGTGCCAGCAGCTTGGAGAGCGATAGCTCCTACGAGCAGTACTTC | CASSLESDSSYEQYF
NA | NA | TRBJ1-3 | TRBV12-5 | TGTGCTAGTGGTTATGGCTCTGGAAACACCATATATTTT | CASGYGSGNTIYF
NA | TRBD2 | TRBJ2-1 | TRBV7-2 | TGTGCCAGCAGCTCCCGATTTATAGCGGGACCCCTCAATGAGCAGTTCTTC | CASSSRFIAGPLNEQFF
NA | NA | TRBJ2-1 | TRBV18 | TGTGCCAGCGCCGTGACTATGACCGACAATGAGCAGTTCTTC | CASAVTMTDNEQFF
NA | NA | TRBJ1-4 | TRBV5-1 | TGCGCCAGCAGCTTGGGGGCGGGGAGTGAAAAACTGTTTTTT | CASSLGAGSEKLFF
NA | NA | TRBJ2-1 | TRBV2 | TGTGCCAGCAGTCAACTAGGTTCCGTCTCCTACAATGAGCAGTTCTTC | CASSQLGSVSYNEQFF
NA | TRBD2 | TRBJ2-7 | TRBV6-6 | TGTGCCAGCAGTTACCTCCTAGCGGGAGGGGAGCAGTACTTC | CASSYLLAGGEQYF
few | NA | TRBJ1-5 | TRBV4-2 | TGTGCCAGCAGCCAAAGGGTATCGGGAAATCAGCCCCAGCATTTT | CASSQRVSGNQPQHF
NA | NA | TRBJ2-3 | TRBV27 | TGTGCCAGCAGTTTATTCCCGGGACTCCCGACAGATACGCAGTATTTT | CASSLFPGLPTDTQYF
once | NA | TRBJ2-2 | TRBV30 | TGTGCCTGGCAACCGGGACTGACGAACACCGGGGAGCTGTTTTTT | CAWQPGLTNTGELFF
NA | NA | TRBJ2-7 | TRBV7-2 | TGTGCCAGCAGCTTAGCGTTGGGGGAGCAGTACTTC | CASSLALGEQYF
NA | TRBD1 | TRBJ2-7 | TRBV13 | TGTGCCAGCAGCATCCTGACAGGGGATATACGAGAGCAGTACTTC | CASSILTGDIREQYF
NA | NA | TRBJ2-3 | TRBV6-4 | TGTGCCAGCAGTGACTCGGCTAGTGGAGGGGCAGATACGCAGTATTTT | CASSDSASGGADTQYF
NA | TRBD1 | TRBJ1-2 | TRBV27 | TGTGCCAGCAGTCTCCGCCGACAGGGGGATGGCTACACCTTC | CASSLRRQGDGYTF
NA | NA | TRBJ2-7 | TRBV19 | TGTGCCAGTAGTAGCTGGTCCCAGAACGAGCAGTACTTC | CASSSWSQNEQYF